Below are 24 T cell receptor beta chains sequenced from a single sample in a study of T cells in Graves' hyperthyroidism and ophthalmopathy. Amplification of TCR beta CDR3 regions used RNA as the template. TCR CDR3 regions were first amplified by RT-PCR with HTBI primers. MiXCR, applied by TCRdb to the multiplex PCR reads, yields one record per CDR3 protein. The data hold some 560,000 distinct CDR3 sequences, with approximately 14% observed a single time. Sequencing was done on a sample of blood. The receptors come from a woman in her twenties or thirties with Graves' hyperthyroidism.

The rearrangement links TRBV20-1 to TRBJ2-2, with TRBD1 identical over 8 bases. Germline V gene data show CDR1 as DFQATT and CDR2 as SNEGSKA (reference sequence). The J segment lost 7 bases and the V segment lost 3 bases, leaving 16 bases of the junction unmatched. The CDR3 has 17 amino acids. The CDR3 nucleotides read TGCAGTGCTAGTGACTCCGGGGACAGGCGAAACCTCGGGGAGCTGTTTTTT. Protein: CSASDSGDRRNLGELFF.

There are many counts of this clonotype. The V and J genes are TRBV30 and TRBJ2-2; 13 bases fit TRBD2. The CDR3 sequence is 16 residues long. CDR1 and CDR2 (germline): GTSNPN, SVGIG (reference sequence). Trimming removed 2 bases from V and 7 bases from J; junction bases left unmatched: 7. The CDR3: CAWSFGLAGDGGELFF. In nucleotides, the CDR3 is TGTGCCTGGAGTTTTGGACTAGCGGGAGATGGCGGGGAGCTGTTTTTT.

The table lists this clonotype with many counts. V is TRBV27 and J is TRBJ2-7, with TRBD2 matching 12 bases. The CDR3 is made up of 13 amino acids. Germline V gene lookup returns CDR1 MNHEY and CDR2 SMNVEV (reference sequence). The junction had 2 bases not matched to a gene; V was cut back by 6 bases and J by 5 bases. The CDR3 sequence is CASSWTSGNEQYF. CDR3 nucleotides: TGTGCCAGCAGCTGGACTAGCGGGAACGAGCAGTACTTC.

The chain uses TRBV24-1 and TRBJ1-5; 9 bases match TRBD1. CDR3 length: 14 residues. After removal of 4 bases from V and 6 bases from J, the junction contained 3 bases not matched to a gene. CDR1 and CDR2 from the germline V gene are KGHDR and SFDVKD. CDR3 protein: CATSEGQGSQPQHF. CDR3 coding DNA: TGTGCCACCAGTGAGGGACAGGGTAGTCAGCCCCAGCATTTT.

This clonotype was seen a handful of times. V and J are TRBV6-2 or TRBV6-3 and TRBJ2-1, with 9 bases fitting TRBD2. The ends lost 6 bases at V and 4 bases at J; junction bases unmatched: 7. This CDR3 is built from 15 residues. Per the germline V gene, CDR1 is MNHEY and CDR2 is SVGEGT. In DNA form, the CDR3 reads TGTGCCAGCAGACTCGGGACTAGCAGATACAATGAGCAGTTCTTC. Amino acid sequence: CASRLGTSRYNEQFF.

The chain couples TRBV20-1 to TRBJ2-7; 16 positions match TRBD2. This CDR3 has 16 residues. After removal of 1 base from V and 12 bases from J, the junction contained 12 bases not matched to a gene. Germline V gene sequence: CDR1 DFQATT, CDR2 SNEGSKA (reference sequence). The CDR3 region has the DNA TGCAGTGCTAGAGCGACCGGGACTAGCGGGAGGGACGACCGGTACTTC. Amino acids: CSARATGTSGRDDRYF.

The genes are TRBV20-1 and TRBJ2-1; 10 nucleotides line up with TRBD2. CDR1 and CDR2 (germline): DFQATT, SNEGSKA (reference sequence). The CDR3 spans 16 residues. J gave up 0 bases and V 6 bases, and 8 bases lay outside the gene matches. CDR3 amino acids: CSARRLAGASYNEQFF. In DNA, the CDR3 is TGCAGTGCCCGTCGACTAGCGGGTGCCTCCTACAATGAGCAGTTCTTC.

V and J are TRBV20-1 and TRBJ1-5; 7 positions match TRBD1. CDR1 DFQATT and CDR2 SNEGSKA come from the germline V gene (reference sequence). This CDR3 is 16 amino acids long. J gave up 4 bases and V 3 bases, and 12 bases lay outside the gene matches. This chain's CDR3 is CSASGPGQRDNQPQHF. The CDR3 DNA sequence: TGCAGTGCTAGTGGACCGGGACAGCGAGATAATCAGCCCCAGCATTTT.

With regard to this clonotype: This sequence may be a read error, since a much larger clone differs from it by one base. V usage is TRBV20-1 and J usage is TRBJ1-1; 7 bases line up with TRBD1. CDR3 size: 14 residues. The germline V gene encodes CDR1 DFQATT and CDR2 SNEGSKA (reference sequence). CDR3 bases: TGCGGTGCCTCAAAAGGGGGCGCTTACACTGAAGCTTTCTTT. Residues: CGASKGGAYTEAFF.

This clonotype was seen repeatedly, ten times or more. This chain joins TRBV6-6 and TRBJ2-6, with TRBD1 as a possible D gene (5 bases). CDR3 length equals 20 residues. The germline V gene encodes CDR1 MNHNY and CDR2 SVGAGI (reference sequence). With 2 bases removed from V and 0 bases from J, the gap between germline ends came to 20 bases. The CDR3 nucleotides are TGTGCCAGCAGTTACACCCCGACAGTTCTCCTCTACTCTGGGGCCAACGTCCTGACTTTC. Its translation is CASSYTPTVLLYSGANVLTF.

There are a few counts of this clonotype. This rearrangement joins TRBV11-2 to TRBJ2-1; D tentatively reads TRBD1 or TRBD2 (6 bases each). V lost 2 bases, J lost 9 bases, and 17 bases lay in between. Germline assignment: CDR1 SGHAT and CDR2 FQNNGV. The CDR3 runs to 15 residues. In DNA, the CDR3 is TGTGCCAGCAGCTTAAGGGGGGAGGTGGGGTTTGAGCAGTTCTTC. Translating gives CASSLRGEVGFEQFF.

This clonotype occurred many times. The chain combines TRBV7-2 with TRBJ2-1; D is perhaps TRBD2 (6 bases). This CDR3 region has 18 residues. V dropped 2 bases and J dropped 11 bases, with 28 bases sitting between them. The germline gives CDR1 SGHTA, CDR2 FQGNSA. CDR3 residues: CASSLIVGGPGSGIQQFF. The CDR3 nucleotides are TGTGCCAGCAGCTTAATCGTCGGGGGTCCGGGCTCTGGTATACAGCAGTTCTTC.

The chain couples TRBV19 to TRBJ1-2, with D unresolved. Germline loops: CDR1 LNHDA, CDR2 SQIVND (reference sequence). V was shortened by 4 bases and J by 2 bases, with 11 bases between the two germline ends. The CDR3 is 14 amino acids. The CDR3 here is CASSTQLMNYGYTF. The CDR3 region has the DNA TGTGCCAGTAGTACCCAACTCATGAACTATGGCTACACCTTC.

This clonotype was found a few times. The chain uses TRBV27 and TRBJ1-2; D not certain. CDR1 is MNHEY, CDR2 SMNVEV, per germline (reference sequence). With 11 bases removed from V and 2 bases from J, the gap between germline ends came to 12 bases. The length of the CDR3 is 12 residues. CDR3 nucleotide sequence: TGTGCCGCCCATTCCTCCAACTATGGCTACACCTTC. Translated, it gives CAAHSSNYGYTF.

This clonotype was detected ten times or more. The V gene is TRBV12-3 or TRBV12-4, the J gene TRBJ1-4; TRBD1 matches at 10 bases. CDR3 length equals 14 residues. Losses at the gene ends were 3 bases for V and 7 bases for J; bases not matched to a gene: 2. The CDR3 DNA sequence: TGTGCCAGCAGTTTTGGACAGGGGGTTGAAAAACTGTTTTTT. Translated, it gives CASSFGQGVEKLFF.

This chain links TRBV13 with TRBJ2-7; 12 nucleotides align to TRBD2. CDR3 length equals 15 residues. Trimming cost V 5 bases and J 6 bases; bases outside gene matches: 8. CDR1 and CDR2 (germline): PRHDT, FYEKMQ (reference sequence). The CDR3 DNA reads as TGTGCCAGCAGCCGAAGACTAGCGGGAGATCTCGAGCAGTACTTC. This encodes CASSRRLAGDLEQYF.

Note on this clonotype: Given a much more abundant clone one base away, this may be a read error. The rearrangement links TRBV2 to TRBJ2-5; D perhaps matches TRBD2 (5 bases). Per the germline V gene, CDR1 is SNHLY and CDR2 is FYNNEI. The CDR3 consists of 15 residues. The CDR3 is CTSFHSGGSEETQYF. CDR3 bases: TGTACCAGCTTTCATTCAGGAGGCAGCGAAGAGACCCAGTACTTC.

This clonotype appeared a few times. The gene calls are TRBV7-2 and TRBJ2-7, with D possibly being TRBD1 (6 bases). V lost 5 bases to trimming and J lost 9 bases, with 14 bases between them. Germline CDR1 and CDR2: SGHTA and FQGNSA. This CDR3 is built from 12 residues. In DNA form, the CDR3 reads TGTGCCAGCAGCCCAGTGACAGGTTCGCAGTACTTC. As protein: CASSPVTGSQYF.

In this sample, this clonotype turned up a few times. The chain couples TRBV28 to TRBJ1-2; TRBD1 is a possible D gene (6 bases). With 4 bases removed from V and 4 bases from J, the gap between germline ends came to 13 bases. This CDR3 has 14 residues. CDR1 and CDR2 (germline): MDHEN, SYDVKM. DNA of the CDR3: TGTGCCAGCAGTTCGGGACAACAGTTCTATGGCTACACCTTC. This sequence encodes CASSSGQQFYGYTF.

This clonotype was counted only a few times. The J gene is TRBJ2-5, the V gene TRBV18; 8 nucleotides line up with TRBD1. V was clipped by 2 bases and J by 5 bases; unmatched bases: 7. The CDR3 is 15 residues long. CDR1 is KGHSH, CDR2 LQKENI, per germline. CDR3 in amino acids: CASSPRDRTEETQYF. The CDR3 bases are TGTGCCAGCTCACCAAGGGACAGGACGGAGGAGACCCAGTACTTC.

About this clonotype itself: A read error may explain this, as a much larger clone is one base away. The chain carries TRBV10-3 and TRBJ2-2, with TRBD2 identical over 7 bases. Germline trimming cut 8 bases from V and 1 base from J; bases unmatched to any gene: 7. The germline CDR1 and CDR2 sequences are ENHRY and SYGVKD. The CDR3 loop spans 15 amino acids. CDR3 in DNA: TGTGCCATCCGTGCCCTAGCGGAGAACACCGGGGAGCTGTTTTTT. Residues: CAIRALAENTGELFF.

This clonotype was observed at least ten times. J is TRBJ2-1 and V is TRBV13; tentatively, D is TRBD1 or TRBD2 (5 bases each). Germline V gene sequence: CDR1 PRHDT, CDR2 FYEKMQ (reference sequence). Trimming removed 5 bases at V and 4 bases at J, with 12 bases between. The CDR3 is 14 amino acids. The DNA of the CDR3 is TGTGCCAGCAGCCCCGGGACGCTTTACAATGAGCAGTTCTTC. Amino acids: CASSPGTLYNEQFF.

The sample holds a few counts of this clonotype. The chain uses TRBV9 and TRBJ2-1; D could derive from TRBD1 or TRBD2 (5 bases each). Germline CDR1 SGDLS, CDR2 YYNGEE. This CDR3 comprises 16 residues. The V and J ends lost 3 bases and 3 bases respectively, with 16 bases between them. CDR3 sequence: CASSDSGTEYYNEQFF. The CDR3 region has the DNA TGTGCCAGCAGCGACTCCGGGACGGAGTACTACAATGAGCAGTTCTTC.

This clonotype has a handful of counts. The rearrangement links TRBV5-1 to TRBJ2-5, with D unresolved. With 1 base removed from V and 5 bases from J, the gap between germline ends came to 9 bases. Germline CDR1 and CDR2: SGHRS and YFSETQ. The CDR3 length is 13 residues. CDR3 sequence (DNA): TGCGCCAGCAGCTTGATCGGGTGGGAGACCCAGTACTTC. This gives the protein CASSLIGWETQYF.